Listed below are T cell receptor beta chains from one sample, sequenced in a study of blood T cells in healthy people across ages. TCRdb processed the 5' RACE reads anew with MiXCR; each CDR3 protein has one entry. The sample lists fewer than 2 million distinct CDR3 sequences, about 39% occurring once. Sequenced material: blood. All receptors come from a human donor in good health. Both conserved end residues are part of each CDR3. A D gene is named only where the DNA matches it firmly. Expanded clones are given a class, and other clones once, few, many or no size at all.

d_call,j_call,v_call,clone_size,cdr3_aa,cdr3_nt
TRBD2,TRBJ2-3,TRBV7-2,NA,CASSLYLAGYTDTQYF,TGTGCCAGCAGCTTATACCTAGCGGGGTATACAGATACGCAGTATTTT
NA,TRBJ1-2,TRBV20-1,few,CSAWTGTYGYTF,TGCAGTGCTTGGACGGGTACATATGGCTACACCTTC
NA,TRBJ2-1,TRBV7-9,NA,CASSWQGIYNEQFF,TGTGCCAGCAGCTGGCAGGGGATCTACAATGAGCAGTTCTTC
NA,TRBJ2-5,TRBV5-5,NA,CASSEYDTGETQYF,TGTGCCAGCAGCGAGTATGATACAGGGGAGACCCAGTACTTC
NA,TRBJ2-1,TRBV7-8,NA,CASSLGTNWAYNEQFF,TGTGCCAGCAGCTTAGGGACTAACTGGGCCTACAATGAGCAGTTCTTC
NA,TRBJ2-1,TRBV12-3/TRBV12-4,few,CASTTGVLYNEQFF,TGTGCCAGCACTACGGGGGTTCTCTACAATGAGCAGTTCTTC
TRBD2,TRBJ2-1,TRBV4-3,NA,CASSQERLAGPSSYNEQFF,TGCGCCAGCAGCCAAGAAAGACTAGCGGGGCCTTCCTCCTACAATGAGCAGTTCTTC
TRBD1,TRBJ2-1,TRBV7-2,NA,CASKPGQGGINEQFF,TGTGCCAGCAAACCCGGACAGGGGGGGATCAATGAGCAGTTCTTC
TRBD2,TRBJ2-1,TRBV19,NA,CASSMLGPGGEQFF,TGTGCCAGTAGTATGCTAGGGCCGGGAGGTGAGCAGTTCTTC
TRBD1,TRBJ1-1,TRBV12-3/TRBV12-4,few,CASTTPSGTGIPHSEAFF,TGTGCCAGCACCACCCCCTCCGGGACAGGGATTCCCCACTCCGAAGCTTTCTTT
NA,TRBJ2-7,TRBV2,few,CAGDNSYEQYF,TGTGCCGGGGACAACTCCTACGAGCAGTACTTC
TRBD1,TRBJ2-7,TRBV5-1,NA,CASNNLGKQGDGEQYF,TGCGCCAGTAACAACTTGGGGAAACAGGGGGACGGTGAGCAGTACTTC
NA,TRBJ1-3,TRBV15,NA,CATSRESGGLGNTIYF,TGTGCCACCAGCAGAGAGTCCGGGGGCCTTGGAAACACCATATATTTT
NA,TRBJ1-1,TRBV27,NA,CASSLSSGSITEAFF,TGTGCCAGCAGTTTATCATCCGGGTCCATCACTGAAGCTTTCTTT
TRBD2,TRBJ2-1,TRBV10-3,NA,CATTGTSGGNAYNEQFF,TGTGCCACAACGGGGACTAGCGGGGGCAACGCCTACAATGAGCAGTTCTTC
NA,TRBJ1-2,TRBV29-1,few,CSTRGLAGYTF,TGCAGCACCAGGGGTTTGGCTGGCTACACCTTC
TRBD2,TRBJ2-1,TRBV7-3,few,CASSRPAGTYNEQFF,TGTGCCAGCAGCCGCCCAGCGGGGACTTACAATGAGCAGTTCTTC
TRBD1,TRBJ2-7,TRBV20-1,few,CSAGQGLYEQYF,TGCAGTGCGGGACAGGGGCTCTACGAGCAGTACTTC
NA,TRBJ1-5,TRBV28,NA,CASSSIGGSNQPQHF,TGTGCCAGCAGTTCGATAGGGGGGAGCAATCAGCCCCAGCATTTT
NA,TRBJ1-2,TRBV11-1,NA,CASSDQWGTGDYGYTF,TGTGCCAGCAGCGACCAGTGGGGGACGGGTGACTATGGCTACACCTTC
NA,TRBJ1-2,TRBV20-1,few,CSAITTRGPHGYTF,TGCAGTGCTATCACCACCAGGGGCCCACATGGCTACACCTTC